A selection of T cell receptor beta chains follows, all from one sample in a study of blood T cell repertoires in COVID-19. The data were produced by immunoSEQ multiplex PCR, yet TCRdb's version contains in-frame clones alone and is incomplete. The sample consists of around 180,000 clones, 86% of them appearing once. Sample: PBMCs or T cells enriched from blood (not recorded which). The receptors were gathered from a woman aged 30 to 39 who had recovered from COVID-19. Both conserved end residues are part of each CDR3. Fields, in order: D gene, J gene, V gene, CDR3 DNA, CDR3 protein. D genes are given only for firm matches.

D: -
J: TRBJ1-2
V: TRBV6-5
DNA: TGTGCCAGCAGTTACGGGCCCCTCAGTCCTGGGGGCTACACCTTC
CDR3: CASSYGPLSPGGYTF

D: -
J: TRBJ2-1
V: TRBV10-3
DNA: TGTGCCATTAAGGGGATTGCTGAGCAGTTCTTC
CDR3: CAIKGIAEQFF

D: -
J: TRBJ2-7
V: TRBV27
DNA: TGTGCCAGCAGTTTTAGGTTCGAGGGTTGGGGGGCCTACGAGCAGTACTTC
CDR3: CASSFRFEGWGAYEQYF

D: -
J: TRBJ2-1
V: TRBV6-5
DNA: TGTGCCAGCAGTTACTCGTTGACAGTATCTAATGAGCAGTTCTTC
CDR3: CASSYSLTVSNEQFF

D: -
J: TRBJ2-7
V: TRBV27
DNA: TGTGCCAGCAGTTTACCAGGGAACGAGCAGTACTTC
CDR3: CASSLPGNEQYF

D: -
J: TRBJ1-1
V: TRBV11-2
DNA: TGTGCCAGCAGCTCCGCCCAGGACTGGTTGAACACTGAAGCTTTCTTT
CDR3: CASSSAQDWLNTEAFF

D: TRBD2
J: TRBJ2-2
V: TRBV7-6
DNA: TGTGCCAGCAGCCCCAGACTAGCGGGAGGGACCGGGGAGCTGTTTTTT
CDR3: CASSPRLAGGTGELFF

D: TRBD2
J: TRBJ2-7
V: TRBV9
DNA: TGTGCCAGCAGCACGAGCGGGAACCCCTACGAGCAGTACTTC
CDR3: CASSTSGNPYEQYF

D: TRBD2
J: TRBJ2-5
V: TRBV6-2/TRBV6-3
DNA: TGTGCCAGCAGTCAAGGACTAGCGTACGACTTC
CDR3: CASSQGLAYDF

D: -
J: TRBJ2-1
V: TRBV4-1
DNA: TGCGCCAGCAGCCCCTACGGGACCTACAATGAGCAGTTCTTC
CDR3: CASSPYGTYNEQFF

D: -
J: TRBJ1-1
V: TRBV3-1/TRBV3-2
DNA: TGTGCCAGCAGCCAAGGATCCCAGGCGAACACTGAAGCTTTCTTT
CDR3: CASSQGSQANTEAFF

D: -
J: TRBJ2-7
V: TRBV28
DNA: TGTGCCAGCAGTTTAAATCGTCCTTATTCCTACGAGCAGTACTTC
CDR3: CASSLNRPYSYEQYF

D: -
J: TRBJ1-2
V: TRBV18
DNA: TGTGCCAGCTCACCATTCGACAGTACTAACTATGGCTACACCTTC
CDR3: CASSPFDSTNYGYTF

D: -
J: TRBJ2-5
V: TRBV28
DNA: TGTGCCAGCAGTTTAGTTCGGGCGGGGAGAAGGGAGACCCAGTACTTC
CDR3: CASSLVRAGRRETQYF

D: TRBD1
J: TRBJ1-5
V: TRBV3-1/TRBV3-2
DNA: TGTGCCAGCAGCCAAAACAGGGGGCTGGGTCAGCCCCAGCATTTT
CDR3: CASSQNRGLGQPQHF

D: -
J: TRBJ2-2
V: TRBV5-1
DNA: TGCGCCAGCAGCTTGGGACTAGGCGGCACCGGGGAGCTGTTTTTT
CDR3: CASSLGLGGTGELFF